This T cell receptor (beta chain) is drawn from a study of OX40 agonist ivuxolimab in advanced cancers. This CDR3 contains 13 residues. With 1 base clipped from V and 6 bases from J, the junction kept 5 bases outside the gene matches. Germline CDR1 GTSNPN, CDR2 SVGIG (reference sequence). Produced via immunoSEQ multiplex PCR; TCRdb's table is partial and in-frame only. The sample contains roughly 80,000 clones, around 86% of which appear only once. The TCR originated in an adult with an advanced solid tumor such as melanoma, head and neck, liver or kidney cancer. The source material was CD4+ or CD8+ T cells sorted from blood, sampled in a trial of the OX40 agonist ivuxolimab. The chain joins TRBV30 to TRBJ2-7; 8 bases agree with TRBD2. The CDR3 coding sequence is TGTGCCTGGAGTGCCCGGGGGGGATCCGAGCAGTACTTC. This codes for CAWSARGGSEQYF.